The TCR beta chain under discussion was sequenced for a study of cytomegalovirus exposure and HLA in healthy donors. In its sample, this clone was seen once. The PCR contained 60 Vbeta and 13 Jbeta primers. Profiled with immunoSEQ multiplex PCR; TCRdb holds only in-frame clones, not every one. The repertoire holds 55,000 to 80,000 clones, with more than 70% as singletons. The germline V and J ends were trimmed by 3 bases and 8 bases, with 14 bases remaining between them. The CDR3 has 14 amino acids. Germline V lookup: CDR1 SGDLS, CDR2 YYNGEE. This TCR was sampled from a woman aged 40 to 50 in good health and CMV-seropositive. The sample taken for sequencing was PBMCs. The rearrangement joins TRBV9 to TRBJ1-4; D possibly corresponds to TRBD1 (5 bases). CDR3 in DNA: TGTGCCAGCAGCGCCACAGGAAAGGCAGAAAAACTGTTTTTT. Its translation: CASSATGKAEKLFF. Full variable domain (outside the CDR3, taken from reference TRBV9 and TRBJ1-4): DSGVTQTPKHLITATGQRVTLRCSPRSGDLSVYWYQQSLDQGLQFLIQYYNGEERAKGNILERFSAQQFPDLHSELNLSSLELGDSALYFCASSATGKAEKLFFGSGTQLSVL.